The rows below give T cell receptor beta chains drawn from one sample of a study of CD8+CD57+ T cells in acquired aplastic anemia. One entry per CDR3 protein results from TCRdb running MiXCR on the reads. There are tens of thousands of distinct CDR3 sequences in the sample; roughly three quarters occur only once, and roughly 20% lies in the top ten. The sample consisted of sorted CD4+, CD8+, or CD8+CD57+ T cells (not recorded which) from PBMCs. The receptors shown here come from a human donor in good health, serving as a control. Both conserved end residues are part of each CDR3. The D gene is left open where the match is weak. Where a row states a size, it is once, few, many or the class of an expanded clone; other rows omit it.

j_call: TRBJ2-7
cdr3_length: 15
clone_size: NA
d_call: NA
v_call: TRBV4-2
cdr3_nt: TGTGCCAGCGGCCCGACTGCTAGCGAAACCTACGAGCAGTACTTC
cdr3_aa: CASGPTASETYEQYF

j_call: TRBJ1-2
cdr3_length: 9
clone_size: few
d_call: NA
v_call: TRBV29-1
cdr3_nt: TGCAGCGTGGAACGGAGCTACACCTTC
cdr3_aa: CSVERSYTF

j_call: TRBJ2-3
cdr3_length: 15
clone_size: NA
d_call: NA
v_call: TRBV15
cdr3_nt: TGTGCCACCAGCAGAGAAGAGGGGGGGGTTGGTACGCAGTATTTT
cdr3_aa: CATSREEGGVGTQYF

j_call: TRBJ1-3
cdr3_length: 11
clone_size: NA
d_call: NA
v_call: TRBV7-2
cdr3_nt: TGTGCCAGCAGCCGGGAAAACACCATATATTTT
cdr3_aa: CASSRENTIYF

j_call: TRBJ2-7
cdr3_length: 15
clone_size: NA
d_call: NA
v_call: TRBV29-1
cdr3_nt: TGCAGCGTGGTTGATGGGGGGGACAGCTCCTACGAGCAGTACTTC
cdr3_aa: CSVVDGGDSSYEQYF

j_call: TRBJ1-2
cdr3_length: 15
clone_size: NA
d_call: TRBD1
v_call: TRBV15
cdr3_nt: TGTGCCACCAGCAGAGATACAGGGGGGTACTATGGCTACACCTTC
cdr3_aa: CATSRDTGGYYGYTF

j_call: TRBJ1-6
cdr3_length: 15
clone_size: few
d_call: TRBD1
v_call: TRBV10-2
cdr3_nt: TGCGCCAGCAGTGCCGGGTGGGGGACAGATTCACCCCTCCACTTT
cdr3_aa: CASSAGWGTDSPLHF

j_call: TRBJ1-3
cdr3_length: 14
clone_size: NA
d_call: NA
v_call: TRBV19
cdr3_nt: TGTGCCAGTAGCACGACCAGGACGGGAAACACCATATATTTT
cdr3_aa: CASSTTRTGNTIYF

j_call: TRBJ2-1
cdr3_length: 18
clone_size: NA
d_call: TRBD2
v_call: TRBV4-1
cdr3_nt: TGCGCCAGCAGGCAAGGGACTAGCGGGGGGGCCCTGTACAATGAGCAGTTCTTC
cdr3_aa: CASRQGTSGGALYNEQFF

j_call: TRBJ2-1
cdr3_length: 16
clone_size: NA
d_call: NA
v_call: TRBV24-1
cdr3_nt: TGTGCCACCAGTGATGCGGCGGGCGAATCCTACAATGAGCAGTTCTTC
cdr3_aa: CATSDAAGESYNEQFF

j_call: TRBJ2-3
cdr3_length: 14
clone_size: few
d_call: TRBD2
v_call: TRBV15
cdr3_nt: TGTGCCACCAGCGATAGCGGGGGGGCAGATACGCAGTATTTT
cdr3_aa: CATSDSGGADTQYF

j_call: TRBJ2-7
cdr3_length: 11
clone_size: once
d_call: NA
v_call: TRBV7-6
cdr3_nt: TGTGCCAGCAGCCCCAGGGTGGAGCAGTACTTC
cdr3_aa: CASSPRVEQYF

j_call: TRBJ2-1
cdr3_length: 14
clone_size: NA
d_call: NA
v_call: TRBV29-1
cdr3_nt: TGCAGCTTTCGGTCGGCCCAGCAATACAATGAGCAGTTCTTC
cdr3_aa: CSFRSAQQYNEQFF

j_call: TRBJ2-7
cdr3_length: 14
clone_size: NA
d_call: TRBD1
v_call: TRBV7-8
cdr3_nt: TGTGCCAGCAGTTACGACAGGGTTAGAAACGAGCAGTACTTC
cdr3_aa: CASSYDRVRNEQYF

j_call: TRBJ2-1
cdr3_length: 17
clone_size: NA
d_call: NA
v_call: TRBV15
cdr3_nt: TGTGCCACCAGCAGAGAGGTTGGTGGGGGGCCCTACAATGAGCAGTTCTTC
cdr3_aa: CATSREVGGGPYNEQFF

j_call: TRBJ1-2
cdr3_length: 15
clone_size: NA
d_call: NA
v_call: TRBV25-1
cdr3_nt: TGTGCCAGCAGTGAACAGGGCGGCAGGGGATATGGCTACACCTTC
cdr3_aa: CASSEQGGRGYGYTF

j_call: TRBJ2-7
cdr3_length: 11
clone_size: few
d_call: NA
v_call: TRBV29-1
cdr3_nt: TGCAGCGTTGAAGCCTCCTACGAGCAGTACTTC
cdr3_aa: CSVEASYEQYF

j_call: TRBJ2-7
cdr3_length: 13
clone_size: NA
d_call: NA
v_call: TRBV5-1
cdr3_nt: TGCGCCAGCATGCGGGACGCGGGGCTCGAGCAGTACTTC
cdr3_aa: CASMRDAGLEQYF

j_call: TRBJ1-2
cdr3_length: 11
clone_size: NA
d_call: NA
v_call: TRBV29-1
cdr3_nt: TGCAGCGCCGTGGAGGCCGGCGGCTACACCTTC
cdr3_aa: CSAVEAGGYTF

j_call: TRBJ1-2
cdr3_length: 11
clone_size: medium-sized
d_call: NA
v_call: TRBV29-1
cdr3_nt: TGCAGCGTTGAAGATCTGGCCGGTAGTCCCTTC
cdr3_aa: CSVEDLAGSPF

j_call: TRBJ2-7
cdr3_length: 14
clone_size: NA
d_call: NA
v_call: TRBV2
cdr3_nt: TGTGCCAGCAGGATGGCCGGGGCAACCTACGAGCAGTACTTC
cdr3_aa: CASRMAGATYEQYF

j_call: TRBJ1-1
cdr3_length: 14
clone_size: NA
d_call: NA
v_call: TRBV2
cdr3_nt: TGTGCCAGCAGTGTCGAGGTCATGAACACTGAAGCTTTCTTT
cdr3_aa: CASSVEVMNTEAFF

j_call: TRBJ1-5
cdr3_length: 13
clone_size: NA
d_call: NA
v_call: TRBV2
cdr3_nt: TGTGCCAGCAGTGGGGACCATAATCAGCCCCAGCATTTT
cdr3_aa: CASSGDHNQPQHF

j_call: TRBJ1-4
cdr3_length: 11
clone_size: NA
d_call: NA
v_call: TRBV29-1
cdr3_nt: TGCAGCGTTGACAGGGATGAAAAACTGTTTTTT
cdr3_aa: CSVDRDEKLFF

j_call: TRBJ1-2
cdr3_length: 14
clone_size: NA
d_call: TRBD1
v_call: TRBV25-1
cdr3_nt: TGTGCCAGCAGGAGGACAGGGAGGTCGGGGGGCTACACCTTC
cdr3_aa: CASRRTGRSGGYTF

j_call: TRBJ1-2
cdr3_length: 14
clone_size: NA
d_call: TRBD1
v_call: TRBV5-6
cdr3_nt: TGTGCCAGCAGTAAAGGGACAGAAGATCGAGGCTACACCTTC
cdr3_aa: CASSKGTEDRGYTF

j_call: TRBJ2-5
cdr3_length: 15
clone_size: NA
d_call: TRBD2
v_call: TRBV10-3
cdr3_nt: TGTGCCATCAGGAGAGGACTAGCGGAAGGAGAGACCCAGTACTTC
cdr3_aa: CAIRRGLAEGETQYF

j_call: TRBJ2-1
cdr3_length: 14
clone_size: NA
d_call: TRBD2
v_call: TRBV2
cdr3_nt: TGTGCCAGCAGTGAAACCGGGAGGGACAATGAGCAGTTCTTC
cdr3_aa: CASSETGRDNEQFF

j_call: TRBJ2-7
cdr3_length: 11
clone_size: NA
d_call: NA
v_call: TRBV12-3/TRBV12-4
cdr3_nt: TGTGCCAGCAGTTTATCAGTCAAGCAGTACTTC
cdr3_aa: CASSLSVKQYF